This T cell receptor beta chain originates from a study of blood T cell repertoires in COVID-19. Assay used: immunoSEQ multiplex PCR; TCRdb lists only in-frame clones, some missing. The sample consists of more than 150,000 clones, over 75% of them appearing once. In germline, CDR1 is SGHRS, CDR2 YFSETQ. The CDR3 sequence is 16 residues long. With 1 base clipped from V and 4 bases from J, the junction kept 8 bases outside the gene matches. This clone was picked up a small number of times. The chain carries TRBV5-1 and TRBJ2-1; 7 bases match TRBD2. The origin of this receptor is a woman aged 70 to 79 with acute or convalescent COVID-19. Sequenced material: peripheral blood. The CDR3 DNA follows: TGCGCCAGCAGCTTGAAACCTAGCGGAGGATACAATGAGCAGTTCTTC. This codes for CASSLKPSGGYNEQFF.